Below are 5 T cell receptor beta chains sequenced from a single sample in a study of blood T cells in healthy people across ages. Next came a second PCR, run for roughly 7 to 12 cycles, which used a sample-barcoded 5' primer along with a J-beta primer mix. TCRdb analysed the 5' RACE reads with MiXCR anew, one entry per CDR3 protein. This sample has roughly 800,000 distinct CDR3 sequences; around 25% occur once, and the top ten carry approximately 4%. In addition, the sample was reused for a study of T cells of mothers and their children.

Sequencing was performed on blood. All receptors derive from a boy under 18 in good health.

This clonotype was found a few times. The CDR3 nucleotides are TGTGCCAGCAGCTTATTAAGTCCTGGAAACACCATATATTTT. It codes for CASSLLSPGNTIYF. The gene calls are TRBV7-2 and TRBJ1-3; unclear D gene. This CDR3 spans 14 amino acids. The germline V gene encodes CDR1 SGHTA and CDR2 FQGNSA. Trimming removed 2 bases from V and 2 bases from J, with 7 bases in between.

As concerns this clonotype: A junction boundary mismatches the germline segment, possibly from a read error. The chain links TRBV9 to TRBJ2-7; D may correspond to TRBD1 or TRBD2 (6 bases each). The CDR3 covers 17 residues. CDR1 and CDR2 from the germline V gene are SGDLS and YYNGEE. This chain's CDR3 is CASSEEGGTGKSYEQYF. The CDR3 coding sequence is TGCGCCAGCAGCGAGGAGGGAGGAACAGGGAAATCCTACGAGCAGTACTTC.

This clonotype was seen a handful of times. The chain uses TRBV5-1 and TRBJ2-1, with TRBD1 as a possible D gene (6 bases). Trimming removed 4 bases from V and 9 bases from J, with 14 bases in between. CDR1 is SGHRS, CDR2 YFSETQ, per germline. The CDR3 is 13 amino acids. The CDR3 here is CASSLGTLSEQFF. In nucleotides, the CDR3 is TGCGCCAGCAGCCTCGGGACACTCAGTGAGCAGTTCTTC.

This clonotype has just one count. CDR3 in amino acids: CASSRGTSAEETQYF. The CDR3 bases are TGTGCCAGCAGTCGCGGGACTAGCGCGGAGGAGACCCAGTACTTC. This chain joins TRBV28 and TRBJ2-5, with 10 bases lining up with TRBD2. Trimming took 5 bases from V and 5 from J; bases not matched to a gene: 8. Per germline, CDR1 MDHEN and CDR2 SYDVKM. This CDR3 is 15 amino acids long. The full variable domain, with the rest looked up from reference TRBV28 and TRBJ2-5, is DVKVTQSSRYLVKRTGEKVFLECVQDMDHENMFWYRQDPGLGLRLIYFSYDVKMKEKGDIPEGYSVSREKKERFSLILESASTNQTSMYLCASSRGTSAEETQYFGPGTRLLVL.

This chain uses TRBV4-3 with TRBJ1-2; 7 bases map to TRBD1. CDR1 and CDR2 from the germline V gene are LGHNA and YSLEER. V dropped 6 bases and J dropped 4; count of bases not matched to a gene: 8. This CDR3 region has 14 residues. The CDR3 nucleotides are TGCGCCAGCAGATCCACAGGGGACTCCTATGGCTACACCTTC. This encodes CASRSTGDSYGYTF.